This entry features one TCR beta chain sequence. What it binds is not known. The sample comes from a study of cytomegalovirus exposure and HLA in healthy donors. The wider study: A prior analysis found some 110 million unique TCR beta sequences from 150 million to 200 million T cells.

Study-wide results and caveats: The study listed approximately 170 cytomegalovirus-associated TCR beta chains. Researchers reported in a later analysis that a missense DCLRE1C variant was tied to TCR beta V- and J-gene trimming.

With 60 Vbeta and 13 Jbeta primers, the PCR was carried out. Authors' analysis steps: A follow-up analysis tallied 73 million or so unique TCR beta chains, some 9.9 million shared. Only in-frame clones appear in the TCRdb table, and some are missing; sequencing was by immunoSEQ multiplex PCR. V and J calls and clone size come straight from that table; D and trimming were deduced from the DNA. The sample yields under 95,000 clones, around 72% seen once. The CDR3 has 15 residues. Trimming removed 4 bases at V and 5 bases at J, with 15 bases between. CDR1 is LNHDA, CDR2 SQIVND, per germline (reference sequence).

The chain employs TRBV19 and TRBJ2-1; maybe TRBD2 (6 bases). The sequence derives from a woman between 35 and 50 years old in good health and CMV-seropositive. Sequences were obtained from PBMCs. CDR3 protein: CASSNGPSANNEQFF. CDR3 bases: TGTGCCAGTAGTAATGGACCTAGCGCCAACAATGAGCAGTTCTTC.